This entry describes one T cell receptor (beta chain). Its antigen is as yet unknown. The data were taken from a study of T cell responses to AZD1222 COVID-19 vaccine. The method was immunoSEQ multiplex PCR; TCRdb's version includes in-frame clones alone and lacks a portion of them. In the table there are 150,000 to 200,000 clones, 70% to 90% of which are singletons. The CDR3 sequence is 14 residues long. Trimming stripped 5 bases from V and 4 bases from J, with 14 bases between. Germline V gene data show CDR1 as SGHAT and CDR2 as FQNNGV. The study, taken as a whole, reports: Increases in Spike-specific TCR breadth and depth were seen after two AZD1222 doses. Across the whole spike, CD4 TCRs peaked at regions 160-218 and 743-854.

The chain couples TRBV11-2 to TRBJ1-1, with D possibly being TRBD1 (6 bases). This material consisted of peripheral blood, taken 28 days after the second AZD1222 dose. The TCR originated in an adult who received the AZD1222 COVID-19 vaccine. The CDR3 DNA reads TGTGCCAGCAGCCCCCCACACAGGGCCACTGAAGCTTTCTTT. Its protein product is CASSPPHRATEAFF.